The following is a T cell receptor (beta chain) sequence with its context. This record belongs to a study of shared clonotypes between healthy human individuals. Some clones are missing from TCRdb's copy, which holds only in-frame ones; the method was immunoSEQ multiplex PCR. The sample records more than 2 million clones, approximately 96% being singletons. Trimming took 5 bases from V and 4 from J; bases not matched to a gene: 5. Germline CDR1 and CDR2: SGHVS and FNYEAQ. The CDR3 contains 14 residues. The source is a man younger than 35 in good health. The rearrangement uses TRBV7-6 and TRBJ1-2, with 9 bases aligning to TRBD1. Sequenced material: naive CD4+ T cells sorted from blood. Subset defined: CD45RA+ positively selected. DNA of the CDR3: TGTGCCAGCAGCGCATCGGACAGGGGCTATGGCTACACCTTC. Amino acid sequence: CASSASDRGYGYTF.